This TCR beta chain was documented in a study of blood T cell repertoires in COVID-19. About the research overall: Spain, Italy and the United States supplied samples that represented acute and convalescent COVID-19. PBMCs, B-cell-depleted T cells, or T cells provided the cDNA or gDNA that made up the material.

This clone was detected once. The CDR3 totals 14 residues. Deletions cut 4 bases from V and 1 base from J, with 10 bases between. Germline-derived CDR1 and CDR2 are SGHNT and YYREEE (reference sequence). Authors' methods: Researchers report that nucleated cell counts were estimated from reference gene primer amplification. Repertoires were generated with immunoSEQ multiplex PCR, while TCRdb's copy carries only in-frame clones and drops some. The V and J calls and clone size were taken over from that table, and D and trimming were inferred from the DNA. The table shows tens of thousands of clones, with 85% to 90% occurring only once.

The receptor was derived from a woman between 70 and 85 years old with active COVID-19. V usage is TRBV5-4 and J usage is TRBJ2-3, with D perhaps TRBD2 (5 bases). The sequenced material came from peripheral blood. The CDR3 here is CASSPGLGTDTQYF. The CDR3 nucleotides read TGTGCCAGCAGCCCTGGACTGGGCACAGATACGCAGTATTTT.